This T cell receptor (beta chain) was identified in a study of blood T cell repertoires in COVID-19. Study-wide background: In each case, the material was cDNA or gDNA derived from T cells, B-cell-depleted T cells, or PBMCs.

Original handling: Nucleated cell counts were estimated from reference gene primer amplification. Some clones are missing from TCRdb's copy, which holds only in-frame ones; the method was immunoSEQ multiplex PCR. V and J calls and clone size are copied from that table; D and trimming were computed from the DNA. The sample has over 200,000 clones; roughly 90% are singletons. Per germline, CDR1 SGHAT and CDR2 FQNNGV. CDR3 length: 17 amino acids. V lost 2 bases to trimming and J lost 6 bases, with 23 bases between them. Sequencing was performed on peripheral blood. This clonotype was obtained from a man in his sixties who had recovered from COVID-19. V and J are TRBV11-2 and TRBJ2-7, with a possible D match to TRBD1 (5 bases). The CDR3 spells CASSLNLFGQGISEQYF. DNA of the CDR3: TGTGCCAGCAGCTTAAATCTTTTCGGCCAGGGAATTTCCGAGCAGTACTTC.